The clone carrying this TCR beta chain was seen just once. This sample was taken from a study of T cells after somatic rescue of genetic block. In germline, CDR1 is LGHNA, CDR2 YSLEER. V gave up 4 bases and J gave up 1 base; unmatched junction bases: 8. CDR3 length: 18 amino acids. Sequencing used immunoSEQ multiplex PCR; TCRdb keeps in-frame clones, though not all of them. The sample lists several thousand clones; approximately 82% were seen once. Specimen: peripheral blood mononuclear cells (PBMCs). The chain links TRBV4-3 to TRBJ2-1; 12 bases are shared with TRBD2. The clonotype originates from a boy younger than 18. CDR3 sequence (DNA): TGCGCCAGCAGCCGCCGACTAGCGGGGGCCGTTTCCTACAATGAGCAGTTCTTC. It translates to CASSRRLAGAVSYNEQFF.